The 30 T cell receptor beta chains reported below all come from one sample, sequenced in a study of blood T cell repertoires in COVID-19. The method was immunoSEQ multiplex PCR; TCRdb's version includes in-frame clones alone and lacks a portion of them. The table shows around 150,000 clones, with around 80% occurring only once. The sample consisted of peripheral blood. These receptors were collected from a woman aged 80 or over with acute or convalescent COVID-19.

The chain is built from TRBV28 and TRBJ2-1, with 8 nucleotides matching TRBD2. Germline lookup yields CDR1 MDHEN and CDR2 SYDVKM. The CDR3 contains 12 residues. The ends lost 2 bases at V and 16 bases at J; junction bases unmatched: 7. CDR3 loop: CASSLRGGSAFF. CDR3 in DNA: TGTGCCAGCAGTTTACGGGGGGGTAGCGCCTTCTTC.

The chain employs TRBV19 and TRBJ2-7; no clear D gene. Between the trimmed V and J ends, which lost 5 bases and 3 bases, there was a span of 11 bases. The CDR3 totals 13 residues. Germline CDR1 LNHDA, CDR2 SQIVND (reference sequence). CDR3 coding DNA: TGTGCCAGTAGTTTAGGACGGAGCTACGAGCAGTACTTC. Its protein product is CASSLGRSYEQYF. The full variable domain, rest sourced from reference TRBV19 and TRBJ2-7, is DGGITQSPKYLFRKEGQNVTLSCEQNLNHDAMYWYRQDPGQGLRLIYYSQIVNDFQKGDIAEGYSVSREKKESFPLTVTSAQKNPTAFYLCASSLGRSYEQYFGPGTRLTVT.

The chain links TRBV3-1 (or the pseudogene TRBV3-2) to TRBJ1-5; 9 positions match TRBD1. The junction had 2 bases not matched to a gene; V was cut back by 4 bases and J by 4 bases. The CDR3 totals 14 residues. Germline V lookup: CDR1 LGHDT, CDR2 YNNKEL (reference sequence). The CDR3 reads CASSLTGGNQPQHF. The CDR3 DNA reads as TGTGCCAGCAGCCTGACAGGGGGAAATCAGCCCCAGCATTTT.

A few counts support this clone. The junction shows a germline mismatch at one end, possibly a read error. CDR3 bases: TGTGCCAGCAGCCAAGATCCTAAGGAAAAACTGTTTTTT. This encodes CASSQDPKEKLFF. V gene TRBV3-1 (or the pseudogene TRBV3-2) combines with J gene TRBJ1-4; no firm D call. The CDR3 sequence is 13 residues long. The germline gives CDR1 LGHDT, CDR2 YNNKEL (reference sequence).

The gene calls are TRBV2 and TRBJ2-3; D might be TRBD2 (6 bases). Germline V gene sequence: CDR1 SNHLY, CDR2 FYNNEI. The CDR3 loop spans 13 amino acids. Trimming removed 5 bases at V and 4 bases at J, with 10 bases between. The chain's CDR3 is CASSREFSDTQYF. The CDR3 DNA sequence: TGTGCCAGCAGTCGGGAGTTCTCAGATACGCAGTATTTT.

This chain uses TRBV3-1 (or the pseudogene TRBV3-2) with TRBJ1-5, with 7 bases identical to TRBD1. Germline CDR1 and CDR2: LGHDT and YNNKEL (reference sequence). Losses at the gene ends were 3 bases for V and 4 bases for J; bases not matched to a gene: 6. This CDR3 is 15 amino acids long. CDR3 sequence: CASSQYGTENQPQHF. Here the CDR3 DNA reads TGTGCCAGCAGCCAGTACGGGACAGAAAATCAGCCCCAGCATTTT.

This rearrangement joins TRBV6-5 to TRBJ1-6; TRBD1 matches 7 bases. Germline assignment: CDR1 MNHEY and CDR2 SVGAGI. This CDR3 has 14 residues. After removal of 5 bases from V and 10 bases from J, the junction contained 8 bases not matched to a gene. CDR3 sequence: CASSTQGRRSPLHF. The CDR3 DNA sequence: TGTGCCAGCAGTACACAGGGGAGGCGGTCACCCCTCCACTTT.

The gene calls are TRBV10-3 and TRBJ2-1, with TRBD2 matching 10 bases. The J segment lost 7 bases and the V segment lost 0 bases, leaving 9 bases of the junction unmatched. Germline V gene sequence: CDR1 ENHRY, CDR2 SYGVKD. The CDR3 spans 17 residues. The CDR3 region has the DNA TGTGCCATCAGTGAGTCTCTGGGAGCGGGGGGGCTTAATGAGCAGTTCTTC. It codes for CAISESLGAGGLNEQFF.

This clone appeared a single time. This chain joins TRBV14 and TRBJ2-1; D ambiguous. Germline assignment: CDR1 SGHDN and CDR2 FVKESK. Trimming stripped 3 bases from V and 5 bases from J, with 5 bases between. The CDR3 is 12 amino acids. This CDR3 reads CASSQWHNEQFF. For the CDR3, the DNA is TGTGCCAGCAGCCAGTGGCACAATGAGCAGTTCTTC.

V is TRBV5-1 and J is TRBJ1-1; D call uncertain. This CDR3 is built from 13 residues. V gave up 0 bases and J gave up 7 bases, with 10 bases separating them. Germline-derived CDR1 and CDR2 are SGHRS and YFSETQ. CDR3 loop: CASSLGPGLEAFF. CDR3 in DNA: TGCGCCAGCAGCTTGGGACCCGGACTTGAAGCTTTCTTT.

V and J are TRBV28 and TRBJ2-2; perhaps TRBD1 as D (6 bases). Germline V lookup: CDR1 MDHEN, CDR2 SYDVKM. This CDR3 region has 12 residues. Between the trimmed V and J ends, which lost 8 bases and 5 bases, there was a span of 9 bases. Here the CDR3 reads CASQGRTGELFF. CDR3 nucleotides: TGTGCCAGCCAGGGGCGGACCGGGGAGCTGTTTTTT.

This chain links TRBV20-1 with TRBJ2-3, with 9 nucleotides matching TRBD2. The CDR3 sequence is 16 residues long. Germline CDR1 reads DFQATT; CDR2 reads SNEGSKA (reference sequence). V gave up 3 bases and J gave up 0 bases; unmatched junction bases: 7. DNA of the CDR3: TGCAGTGCTAGTGGCGGGGGGGCCTCTAGCACAGATACGCAGTATTTT. Protein product: CSASGGGASSTDTQYF.

In regard to this clone: An end of the junction does not agree with germline; a read error may underlie this. This chain links TRBV4-2 with TRBJ1-2, with D maybe TRBD1 (5 bases). The CDR3 is 11 amino acids. From germline, CDR1 is LGHNA and CDR2 YNFKEQ. The CDR3 protein is CASSQDRAGLF. CDR3 coding DNA: TGTGCCAGCAGCCAAGATCGAGCGGGACTATTC.

The chain links TRBV19 to TRBJ2-5, with 9 positions matching TRBD1. The CDR3 is 15 amino acids. CDR1 is LNHDA, CDR2 SQIVND, per germline (reference sequence). The J segment lost 6 bases and the V segment lost 5 bases, leaving 10 bases of the junction unmatched. The CDR3 DNA sequence: TGTGCCAGTAGTGAACAGGGGGCGCTTGTCAAGACCCAGTACTTC. It specifies CASSEQGALVKTQYF.

The rearrangement links TRBV7-2 to TRBJ1-1; D possibly corresponds to TRBD1 (6 bases). Germline V lookup: CDR1 SGHTA, CDR2 FQGNSA. V was pared by 1 base and J by 4 bases, with 13 bases between. This CDR3 region has 15 residues. In nucleotides, the CDR3 is TGTGCCAGCAGCTTAGAAGGGGGATTGGGCACTGAAGCTTTCTTT. It translates to CASSLEGGLGTEAFF.

The CDR3, as DNA: TGTGCAGGGGTGAGACGGAGCTCTGGAAACACCATATATTTT. It encodes CAGVRRSSGNTIYF. This chain joins TRBV19 and TRBJ1-3; tentative D call: TRBD1 (5 bases). Germline V gene data show CDR1 as LNHDA and CDR2 as SQIVND (reference sequence). The CDR3 length is 14 residues.

The chain employs TRBV10-3 and TRBJ2-1, with 12 bases fitting TRBD2. The CDR3 covers 16 residues. The germline V gene has CDR1 ENHRY and CDR2 SYGVKD. J was trimmed by 0 bases and V by 6 bases; bases with no gene match: 3. CDR3 amino acids: CAIRPTSGSSYNEQFF. CDR3 DNA sequence: TGTGCCATCAGGCCGACTAGCGGGAGCTCCTACAATGAGCAGTTCTTC.

V is TRBV25-1 and J is TRBJ1-1, with a possible D match to TRBD1 (6 bases). CDR3 length: 14 amino acids. Germline V gene sequence: CDR1 MGHDK, CDR2 SYGVNS. The germline V and J ends were trimmed by 8 bases and 0 bases, with 13 bases remaining between them. The CDR3 DNA follows: TGTGCCAGCGCAGCTACAGGGATGAACACTGAAGCTTTCTTT. It codes for CASAATGMNTEAFF.

The rearrangement links TRBV10-2 to TRBJ2-1; 13 bases map to TRBD2. This CDR3 has 14 amino acids. Germline CDR1 WSHSY, CDR2 SAAADI. Trimming removed 7 bases from V and 4 bases from J; junction bases left unmatched: 1. This chain's CDR3 is CASTLAGGYNEQFF. As DNA, the CDR3 is TGCGCCAGCACACTAGCGGGAGGGTACAATGAGCAGTTCTTC.

V usage is TRBV21-1 and J usage is TRBJ1-4; TRBD1, as called in the table, went unchecked against the DNA. TRBV21-1 is deemed a pseudogene. The CDR3 covers 16 residues. Here the CDR3 reads CASSTPPGHSNEKLFF. CDR3 sequence (DNA): TGTGCCAGCAGCACTCCACCGGGACACAGTAATGAAAAACTGTTTTTT.

This clone was seen a few times. V gene TRBV6-2 or TRBV6-3 combines with J gene TRBJ2-2; D perhaps matches TRBD1 (6 bases). Germline V gene data show CDR1 as MNHEY and CDR2 as SVGEGT. This CDR3 comprises 16 residues. Trimming stripped 2 bases from V and 6 bases from J, with 16 bases between. The CDR3: CASSYRARGGAGELFF. CDR3 nucleotide sequence: TGTGCCAGCAGTTACCGAGCCAGGGGTGGGGCCGGGGAGCTGTTTTTT.

This chain links TRBV6-6 with TRBJ1-2, with 12 bases fitting TRBD1. Germline V lookup: CDR1 MNHNY, CDR2 SVGAGI (reference sequence). Trimming at V came to 5 bases and at J to 7 bases, leaving 11 bases not matched to a gene. The CDR3 loop spans 16 amino acids. The CDR3 nucleotides read TGTGCCAGCAGTACTGGGGACAGGGGGCGCTTTTTTGGCTACACCTTC. Translating it yields CASSTGDRGRFFGYTF.

The J gene is TRBJ1-6, the V gene TRBV6-6; D gene uncertain. V lost 2 bases and J 0 bases, leaving 5 bases between the germline ends. The germline CDR1 and CDR2 sequences are MNHNY and SVGAGI (reference sequence). This CDR3 has 15 residues. The CDR3 DNA sequence: TGTGCCAGCAGTTACATGGCCTCCTATAATTCACCCCTCCACTTT. It encodes CASSYMASYNSPLHF.

This clone was detected only a few times. The chain uses TRBV4-1 and TRBJ2-2; 9 bases fit TRBD1. V was pared by 4 bases and J by 7 bases, with 4 bases of the junction left unmatched. The CDR3 loop spans 14 amino acids. Germline CDR1 and CDR2: MGHRA and YSYEKL. CDR3 in amino acids: CASSRTGDGGELFF. For the CDR3, the DNA is TGCGCCAGCAGCCGGACAGGGGACGGCGGGGAGCTGTTTTTT.

V and J are TRBV2 and TRBJ1-1, with unresolved D. This CDR3 spans 13 amino acids. Germline V lookup: CDR1 SNHLY, CDR2 FYNNEI. Trimming took 1 base from V and 3 from J, leaving 6 bases between them. Written as DNA, the CDR3 is TGTGCCAGCAGTGAAGGGCCGTACACTGAAGCTTTCTTT. Residues: CASSEGPYTEAFF.

The chain has TRBV6-1 and TRBJ1-1; a possible D gene is TRBD1 (5 bases). Trimming pared 4 bases from V and 1 base from J, leaving 16 bases between. The CDR3 covers 16 residues. Germline CDR1 MNHNS, CDR2 SASEGT. The CDR3 region has the DNA TGTGCCAGCAGTGTATCCCTCGCGACAGCGAACACTGAAGCTTTCTTT. Its protein is CASSVSLATANTEAFF.

J is TRBJ1-1 and V is TRBV10-3, with unresolved D. Germline V lookup: CDR1 ENHRY, CDR2 SYGVKD. Trimming removed 2 bases at V and 7 bases at J, with 11 bases between. This CDR3 contains 13 residues. The CDR3 DNA sequence: TGTGCCATCAGTGAGCCCCCCGTGAGTGAAGCTTTCTTT. Its translation: CAISEPPVSEAFF.

The chain joins TRBV9 to TRBJ1-6; D gene unclear. Germline-derived CDR1 and CDR2 are SGDLS and YYNGEE. Trimming took off 0 bases at V and 9 bases at J, with 16 bases between the two ends. This CDR3 comprises 16 residues. The CDR3 nucleotides read TGTGCCAGCAGCGTAGATTCAGAGGGTCTAGCTTCACCCCTCCACTTT. Translating gives CASSVDSEGLASPLHF.

This chain uses TRBV5-4 with TRBJ2-2; 9 bases are a match to TRBD2. This CDR3 contains 17 residues. V trimming: 0 bases; J trimming: 2 bases; junction bases outside the gene matches: 5. CDR1 and CDR2 (germline): SGHNT, YYREEE (reference sequence). The CDR3 bases are TGTGCCAGCAGCTTGGAACTCCTAGCGGGAAACACCGGGGAGCTGTTTTTT. This sequence encodes CASSLELLAGNTGELFF.

V is TRBV29-1 and J is TRBJ1-3; unclear D gene. Germline values: CDR1 SQVTM, CDR2 ANQGSEA. The CDR3 has 13 residues. Trimming removed 4 bases from V and 3 bases from J, with 10 bases in between. CDR3 sequence reads: CSVVWALGNTIYF. CDR3 nucleotide sequence: TGCAGCGTTGTGTGGGCCCTTGGAAACACCATATATTTT.